This T cell receptor (beta chain) appears in the sequencing data of a study of CD8+CD57+ T cells in acquired aplastic anemia. Findings of the study overall: Both patients and controls carried the same twenty-nine CD8+ CDR3 sequences.

This clonotype was recorded at least ten times. As yet, its antigen is unknown. CDR3 length: 13 residues. V lost 0 bases and J lost 0, with 5 bases in between. The V gene's germline CDR1 is DFQATT and CDR2 SNEGSKA (reference sequence). The template used for profiling TCR beta VDJ and CDR3 was genomic DNA. MiXCR was run by TCRdb on the reads, yielding one entry per CDR3 protein. Among a few hundred thousand distinct CDR3 sequences listed, less than 60% were seen once. Flow cytometry had shown expanded CD8+CD57+ cells in the patients chosen for sequencing. Acquired aplastic anemia of severe grade affected all patients. Patients had undergone no therapy by the time their blood was sampled.

The sample was sorted CD4+, CD8+, or CD8+CD57+ T cells (not recorded which) from PBMCs. V gene TRBV20-1 combines with J gene TRBJ1-2; no clear D. The sequence derives from a human donor with aplastic anemia. The DNA of the CDR3 is TGCAGTGCTAGAGATCCCGCTAACTATGGCTACACCTTC. This translates into CSARDPANYGYTF.